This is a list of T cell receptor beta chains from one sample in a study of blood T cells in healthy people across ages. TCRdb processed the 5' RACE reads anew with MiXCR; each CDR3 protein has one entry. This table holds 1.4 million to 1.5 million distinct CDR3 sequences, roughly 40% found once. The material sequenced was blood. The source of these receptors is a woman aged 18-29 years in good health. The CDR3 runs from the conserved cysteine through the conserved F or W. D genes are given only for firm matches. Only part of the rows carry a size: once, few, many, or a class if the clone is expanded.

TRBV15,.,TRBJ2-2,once,CATSTRTVTGELFF,TGTGCCACCAGCACAAGGACGGTAACCGGGGAGCTGTTTTTT
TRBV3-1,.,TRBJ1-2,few,CASSQGPLYYGYTF,TGTGCCAGCAGCCAAGGCCCTTTATACTATGGCTACACCTTC
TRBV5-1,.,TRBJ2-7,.,CASSPGRSDNEQYF,TGCGCCAGCAGCCCGGGACGGTCCGACAATGAGCAGTACTTC
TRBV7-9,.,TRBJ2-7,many,CASSLVTYEQYF,TGTGCCAGCAGTTTGGTGACCTACGAGCAGTACTTC
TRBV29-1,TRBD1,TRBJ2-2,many,CSGSRGLGGELFF,TGCAGCGGAAGCAGGGGGCTGGGCGGGGAGCTGTTTTTT
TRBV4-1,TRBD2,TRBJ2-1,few,CASSPVGLAGENAGSYEQFF,TGCGCCAGCAGCCCAGTCGGGCTAGCGGGGGAAAACGCCGGTTCGTATGAGCAGTTCTTC
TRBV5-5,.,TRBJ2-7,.,CASSPDGPSSYNEQYF,TGTGCCAGCAGCCCGGATGGGCCAAGCTCCTACAATGAGCAGTACTTC
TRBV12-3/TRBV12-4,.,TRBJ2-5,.,CASAKETQYF,TGTGCCAGCGCTAAAGAGACCCAGTACTTC
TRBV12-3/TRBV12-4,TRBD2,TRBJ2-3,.,CASSGLALRADTQYF,TGTGCCAGCAGCGGACTAGCGCTACGAGCAGATACGCAGTATTTT
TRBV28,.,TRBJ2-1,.,CASSFWQVSYNEQFF,TGTGCCAGCAGCTTCTGGCAGGTTTCCTACAATGAGCAGTTCTTC
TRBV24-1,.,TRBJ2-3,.,CATSEWSKSDTQYF,TGTGCCACCAGTGAGTGGTCCAAATCAGATACGCAGTATTTT
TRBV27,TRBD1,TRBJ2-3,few,CASPGQRTDTQYF,TGTGCCAGTCCGGGACAGCGCACAGATACGCAGTATTTT
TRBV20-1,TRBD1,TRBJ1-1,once,CSPHGTGETEAFF,TGCAGCCCACACGGGACAGGGGAGACTGAAGCTTTCTTT
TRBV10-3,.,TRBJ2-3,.,CAISDQLDPPDTQYF,TGTGCCATCAGTGACCAACTAGATCCACCAGATACGCAGTATTTT
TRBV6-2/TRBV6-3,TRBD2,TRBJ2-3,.,CASTPRASGASGTQYF,TGTGCCAGCACCCCTCGGGCTAGCGGGGCCTCAGGTACGCAGTATTTT
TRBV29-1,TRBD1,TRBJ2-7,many,CSVGTGGHEQYF,TGCAGCGTCGGGACAGGGGGCCACGAGCAGTACTTC
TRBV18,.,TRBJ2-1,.,CASSPAWAGTDNEQFF,TGTGCCAGCTCACCGGCCTGGGCGGGTACAGACAATGAGCAGTTCTTC
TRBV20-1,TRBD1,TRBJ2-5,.,CSAPPGTGKKTQYF,TGCAGTGCCCCTCCCGGGACAGGGAAGAAGACCCAGTACTTC
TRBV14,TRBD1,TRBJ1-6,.,CASRRTGGIDSPLHF,TGTGCCAGCAGACGGACAGGGGGAATCGATTCACCCCTCCACTTT
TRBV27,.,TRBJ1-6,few,CASSLGGSGRFNSPLHF,TGTGCCAGCAGTTTAGGGGGATCCGGACGGTTTAATTCACCCCTCCACTTT
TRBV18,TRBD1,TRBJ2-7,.,CASASGQGYEQYF,TGTGCCAGCGCATCAGGACAGGGCTACGAGCAGTACTTC
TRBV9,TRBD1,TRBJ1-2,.,CASSVSGGLSYGYTF,TGTGCCAGCAGCGTTTCAGGGGGCCTAAGCTATGGCTACACCTTC
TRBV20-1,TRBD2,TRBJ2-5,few,CSARERAGLAWETQYF,TGCAGTGCTAGAGAGAGGGCGGGACTAGCATGGGAGACCCAGTACTTC
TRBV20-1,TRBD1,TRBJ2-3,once,CSAPPGDREGPDTQYF,TGCAGTGCTCCCCCAGGGGACAGGGAGGGGCCAGATACGCAGTATTTT
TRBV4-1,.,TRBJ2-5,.,CASSQDVAVQETQYF,TGCGCCAGCAGCCAAGATGTCGCAGTTCAAGAGACCCAGTACTTC
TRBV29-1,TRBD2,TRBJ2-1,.,CSGSSGVGTTFYNEQFF,TGCAGCGGTTCCTCGGGAGTCGGGACTACCTTCTACAATGAGCAGTTCTTC
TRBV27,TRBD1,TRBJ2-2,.,CASQDRWGGELFF,TGTGCCAGCCAGGACAGGTGGGGCGGGGAGCTGTTTTTT
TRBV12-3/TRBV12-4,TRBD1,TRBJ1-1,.,CASTAGQAPFAFF,TGTGCCAGCACCGCCGGACAGGCGCCTTTTGCTTTCTTT
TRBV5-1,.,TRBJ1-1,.,CASSSVGSGMNTEAFF,TGCGCCAGCAGCTCCGTTGGCAGTGGCATGAACACTGAAGCTTTCTTT
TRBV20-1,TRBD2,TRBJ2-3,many,CSARNGLASTDTQYF,TGCAGTGCGAGAAATGGACTAGCGAGTACAGATACGCAGTATTTT
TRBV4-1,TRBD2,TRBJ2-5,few,CASSQILAGGPETQYF,TGCGCCAGCAGCCAAATACTAGCGGGAGGGCCGGAGACCCAGTACTTC
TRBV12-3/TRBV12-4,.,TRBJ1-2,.,CASSLAALMGTF,TGTGCCAGCAGTTTAGCGGCACTAATGGGCACCTTC
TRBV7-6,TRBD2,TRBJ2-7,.,CASSPPGASGYNEQYF,TGTGCCAGCAGCCCGCCCGGGGCTAGCGGCTACAATGAGCAGTACTTC
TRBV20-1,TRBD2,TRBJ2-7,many,CSGLKTSGGATYEQYF,TGCAGTGGGTTAAAAACTAGCGGGGGGGCGACCTACGAGCAGTACTTC
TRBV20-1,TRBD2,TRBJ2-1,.,CSTRDWASGRNEQFF,TGCAGTACTAGAGATTGGGCTAGCGGTCGAAATGAGCAGTTCTTC
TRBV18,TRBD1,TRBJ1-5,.,CASSPPDRGNQPQHF,TGTGCCAGCTCACCTCCCGACAGGGGGAATCAGCCCCAGCATTTT
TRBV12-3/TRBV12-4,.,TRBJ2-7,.,CVSSFEYGATYEQYF,TGTGTCAGCAGTTTTGAGTATGGGGCGACCTACGAGCAGTACTTC
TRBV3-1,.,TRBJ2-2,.,CASSQGFKSGELFF,TGTGCCAGCAGCCAAGGTTTCAAGTCCGGGGAGCTGTTTTTT
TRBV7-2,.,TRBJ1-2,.,CASSLELPRGGGYTF,TGTGCCAGCAGCTTAGAGCTTCCCCGGGGGGGTGGCTACACCTTC
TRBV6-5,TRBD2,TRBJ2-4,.,CASSPTSGTWEQYF,TGTGCCAGCAGTCCGACTAGCGGGACCTGGGAGCAGTACTTC
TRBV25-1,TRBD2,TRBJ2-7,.,CASSDFTSGTYEQYF,TGTGCCAGCAGTGATTTCACTAGCGGCACCTACGAGCAGTACTTC
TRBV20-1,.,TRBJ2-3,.,CSYWGPPSTDTQYF,TGCAGTTACTGGGGGCCCCCTAGCACAGATACGCAGTATTTT
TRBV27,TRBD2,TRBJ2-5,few,CASSLRGGIAGETQYF,TGTGCCAGCAGTTTAAGGGGCGGGATAGCGGGAGAGACCCAGTACTTC
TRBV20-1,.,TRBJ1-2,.,CSAVTWDAGRGYTF,TGCAGTGCTGTCACTTGGGACGCAGGCCGAGGCTACACCTTC
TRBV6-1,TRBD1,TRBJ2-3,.,CASRQGVINTQYF,TGTGCCAGCAGGCAGGGGGTTATAAATACGCAGTATTTT
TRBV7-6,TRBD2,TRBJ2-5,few,CASSIGTSGSTQETQYF,TGTGCCAGCAGCATTGGGACTAGCGGGAGTACCCAAGAGACCCAGTACTTC